The clone carrying this T cell receptor (beta chain) was seen many times. The junction and the germline gene differ at one end; a read error may be behind it. Sample-barcoded 5' priming and a J-beta primer mix drove a second PCR of roughly 7 to 11 cycles. TCRdb reprocessed the 5' RACE reads with MiXCR, giving one entry per CDR3 protein. Among roughly 1.9 million distinct CDR3 sequences listed, roughly two fifths were seen once. This entry comes from a study of blood T cells in healthy people across ages. The sequence was obtained from a human donor in good health. The sample consisted of blood.

The CDR3 sequence is CASSFRGGTEAFF. The CDR3 DNA reads as TGCGCCAGCAGCTTCCGGGGTGGCACTGAAGCTTTCTTT. The V gene is TRBV12-3 or TRBV12-4, the J gene TRBJ1-1; no reliable D call. This CDR3 spans 13 amino acids.